Here is one T cell receptor beta chain with its context. The antigen remains undetermined. PCR primers comprised 60 Vbeta and 13 Jbeta primers. Using immunoSEQ multiplex PCR, the repertoire was profiled, and TCRdb retains in-frame clones only, with some absent. Of 150,000 or so clones detected, roughly 83% appear once; the ten largest clones hold around 0.41%. This sample was included in a study of cytomegalovirus exposure and HLA in healthy donors. Whole-study results and caveats: Across donors, most TCRs were seen rarely, yet some public ones were widespread. Sequencing depth across donors, presence/absence analyses assumed, was roughly uniform.

The receptor's source is a boy between 2 and 15 years old in good health and CMV-seronegative. Source material: PBMCs.

The DNA for the CDR3 is TGTGCCAGCAGTCCCGGGACAGGCCCCTATGGCTACACCTTC. Encoded protein: CASSPGTGPYGYTF. The rearrangement joins TRBV27 to TRBJ1-2; 8 nucleotides align to TRBD1. The V gene's germline CDR1 is MNHEY and CDR2 SMNVEV (reference sequence). The CDR3 covers 14 residues. V shed 5 bases, J shed 4 bases, and the junction held 6 bases outside the gene matches.